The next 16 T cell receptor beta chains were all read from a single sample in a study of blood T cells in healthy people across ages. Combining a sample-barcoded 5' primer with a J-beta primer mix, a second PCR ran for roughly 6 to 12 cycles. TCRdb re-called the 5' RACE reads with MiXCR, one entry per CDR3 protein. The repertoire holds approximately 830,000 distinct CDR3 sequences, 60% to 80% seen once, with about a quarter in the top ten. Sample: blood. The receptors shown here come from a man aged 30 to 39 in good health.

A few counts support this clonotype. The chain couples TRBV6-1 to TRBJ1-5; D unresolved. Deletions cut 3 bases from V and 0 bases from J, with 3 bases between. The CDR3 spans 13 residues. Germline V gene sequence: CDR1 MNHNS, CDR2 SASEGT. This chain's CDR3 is CASSDFSNQPQHF. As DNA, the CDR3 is TGTGCCAGCAGTGATTTTAGCAATCAGCCCCAGCATTTT.

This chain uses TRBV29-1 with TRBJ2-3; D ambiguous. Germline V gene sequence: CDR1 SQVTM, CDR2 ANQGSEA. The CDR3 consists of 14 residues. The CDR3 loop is CTLANPDGTDTQYF. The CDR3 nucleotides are TGCACTCTGGCCAACCCGGATGGCACAGATACGCAGTATTTT.

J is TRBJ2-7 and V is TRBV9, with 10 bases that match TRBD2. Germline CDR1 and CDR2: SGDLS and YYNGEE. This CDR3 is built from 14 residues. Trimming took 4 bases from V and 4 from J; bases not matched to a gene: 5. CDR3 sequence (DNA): TGTGCCAGCAGCCTGAGCGGGGGGGAGTACGAGCAGTACTTC. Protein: CASSLSGGEYEQYF.

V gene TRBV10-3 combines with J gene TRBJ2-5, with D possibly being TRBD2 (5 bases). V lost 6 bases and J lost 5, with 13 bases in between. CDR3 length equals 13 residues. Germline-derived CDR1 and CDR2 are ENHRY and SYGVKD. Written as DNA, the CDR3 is TGTGCCATCAGAAACCGGAGGTGGGAGACCCAGTACTTC. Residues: CAIRNRRWETQYF.

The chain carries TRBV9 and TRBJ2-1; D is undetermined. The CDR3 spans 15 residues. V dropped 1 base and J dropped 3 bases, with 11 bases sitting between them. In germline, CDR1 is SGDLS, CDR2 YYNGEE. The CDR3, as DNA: TGTGCCAGCAGCGTATATTCCGAGATCTACAATGAGCAGTTCTTC. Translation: CASSVYSEIYNEQFF. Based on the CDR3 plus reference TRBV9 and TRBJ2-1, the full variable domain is DSGVTQTPKHLITATGQRVTLRCSPRSGDLSVYWYQQSLDQGLQFLIQYYNGEERAKGNILERFSAQQFPDLHSELNLSSLELGDSALYFCASSVYSEIYNEQFFGPGTRLTVL.

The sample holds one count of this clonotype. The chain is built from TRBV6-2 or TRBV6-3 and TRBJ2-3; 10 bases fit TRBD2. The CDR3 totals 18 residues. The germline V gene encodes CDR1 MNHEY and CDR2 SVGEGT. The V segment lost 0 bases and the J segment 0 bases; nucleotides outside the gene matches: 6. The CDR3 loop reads CASSYSPSGGASTDTQYF. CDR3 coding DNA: TGTGCCAGCAGTTACTCCCCTAGCGGGGGAGCTAGCACAGATACGCAGTATTTT.

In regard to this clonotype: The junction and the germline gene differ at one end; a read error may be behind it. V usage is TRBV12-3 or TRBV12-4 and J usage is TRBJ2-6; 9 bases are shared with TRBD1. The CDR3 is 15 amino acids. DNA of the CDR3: TGTGCCATCAGTACAGGGGGCGCTGGGGCCAACGTCCTGACTTTC. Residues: CAISTGGAGANVLTF.

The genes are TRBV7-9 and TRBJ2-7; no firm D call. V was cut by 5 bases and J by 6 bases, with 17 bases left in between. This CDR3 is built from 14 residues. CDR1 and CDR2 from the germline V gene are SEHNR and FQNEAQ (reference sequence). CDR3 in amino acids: CASSRTEKTTEQYF. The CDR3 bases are TGTGCCAGCAGCCGGACCGAAAAAACTACCGAGCAGTACTTC. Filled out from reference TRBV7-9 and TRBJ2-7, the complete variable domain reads DTGVSQNPRHKITKRGQNVTFRCDPISEHNRLYWYRQTLGQGPEFLTYFQNEAQLEKSRLLSDRFSAERPKGSFSTLEIQRTEQGDSAMYLCASSRTEKTTEQYFGPGTRLTVT.

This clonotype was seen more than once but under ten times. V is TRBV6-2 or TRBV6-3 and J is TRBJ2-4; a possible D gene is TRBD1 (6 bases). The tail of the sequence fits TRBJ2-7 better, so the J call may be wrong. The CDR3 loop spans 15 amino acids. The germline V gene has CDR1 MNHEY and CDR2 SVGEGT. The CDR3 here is CASSFQGPNFDEQYF. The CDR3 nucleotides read TGTGCCAGCAGTTTCCAGGGGCCTAACTTTGACGAGCAGTACTTC.

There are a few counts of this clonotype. DNA of the CDR3: TGTGCCAGCAGCGTGCGGGACTCGAGAAACTATGGCTACACCTTC. Protein: CASSVRDSRNYGYTF. V is TRBV7-2 and J is TRBJ1-2; a weak D match, TRBD1 (5 bases). The V end lost 5 bases, the J end lost 2 bases, and 15 bases lay between the germline ends. The CDR3 length is 15 residues. Germline loops: CDR1 SGHTA, CDR2 FQGNSA.

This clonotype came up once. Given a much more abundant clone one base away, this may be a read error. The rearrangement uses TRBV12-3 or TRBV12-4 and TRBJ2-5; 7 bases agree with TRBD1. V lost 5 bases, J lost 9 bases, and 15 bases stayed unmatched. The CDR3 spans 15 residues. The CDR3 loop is CASSPTGQSKGPQYF. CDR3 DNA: TGTGCCAGCAGTCCAACGGGACAGTCTAAGGGACCCCAGTACTTC.

CDR3 protein: CASSPIGAADTQYF. CDR3 DNA: TGTGCCAGCAGCCCCATTGGAGCGGCAGATACGCAGTATTTT. V and J are TRBV7-8 and TRBJ2-3, with D possibly matching TRBD2 (5 bases). The CDR3 length is 14 residues. Germline assignment: CDR1 SGHVS and CDR2 FQNEAQ. V was trimmed by 5 bases and J by 4 bases, leaving 13 bases between them. The full variable domain, in which reference TRBV7-8 and TRBJ2-3 provide the parts outside the CDR3, is GAGVSQSPRYKVAKRGQDVALRCDPISGHVSLFWYQQALGQGPEFLTYFQNEAQLDKSGLPSDRFFAERPEGSVSTLKIQRTQQEDSAVYLCASSPIGAADTQYFGPGTRLTVL.

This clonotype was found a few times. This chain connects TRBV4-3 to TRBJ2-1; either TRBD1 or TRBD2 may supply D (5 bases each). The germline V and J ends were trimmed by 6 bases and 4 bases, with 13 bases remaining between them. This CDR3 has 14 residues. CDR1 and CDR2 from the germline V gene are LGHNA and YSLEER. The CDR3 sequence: CASRRRDGYNEQFF. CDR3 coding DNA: TGCGCCAGCAGACGCCGGGACGGATACAATGAGCAGTTCTTC.

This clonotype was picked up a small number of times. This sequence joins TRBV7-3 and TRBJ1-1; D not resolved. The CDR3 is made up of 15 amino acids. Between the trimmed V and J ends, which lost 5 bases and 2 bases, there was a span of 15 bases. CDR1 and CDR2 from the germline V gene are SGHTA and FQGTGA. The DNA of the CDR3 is TGTGCCAGCAGCCCGATGGCAGTTGGAAACACTGAAGCTTTCTTT. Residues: CASSPMAVGNTEAFF.

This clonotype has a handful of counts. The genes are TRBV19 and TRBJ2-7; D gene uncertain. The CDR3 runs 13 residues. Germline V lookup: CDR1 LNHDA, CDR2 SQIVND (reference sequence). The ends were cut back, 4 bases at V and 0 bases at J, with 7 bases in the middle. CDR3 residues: CASSTAVSYEQYF. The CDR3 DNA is TGTGCCAGTAGTACGGCGGTCTCCTACGAGCAGTACTTC.

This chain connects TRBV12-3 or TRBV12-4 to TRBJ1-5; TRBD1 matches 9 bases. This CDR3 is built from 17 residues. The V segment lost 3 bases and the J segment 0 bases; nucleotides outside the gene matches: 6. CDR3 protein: CASSFWTGVGSNQPQHF. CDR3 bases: TGTGCCAGCAGTTTTTGGACAGGGGTCGGTAGCAATCAGCCCCAGCATTTT.